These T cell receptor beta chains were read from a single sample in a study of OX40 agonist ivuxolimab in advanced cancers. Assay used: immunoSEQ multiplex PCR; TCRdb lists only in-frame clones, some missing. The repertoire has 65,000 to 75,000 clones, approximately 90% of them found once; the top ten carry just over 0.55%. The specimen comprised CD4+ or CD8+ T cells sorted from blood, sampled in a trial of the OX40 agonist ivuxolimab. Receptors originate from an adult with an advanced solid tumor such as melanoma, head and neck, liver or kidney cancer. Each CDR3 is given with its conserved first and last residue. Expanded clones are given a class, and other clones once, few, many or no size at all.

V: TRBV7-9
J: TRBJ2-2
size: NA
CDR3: CASSSDANTGELFF

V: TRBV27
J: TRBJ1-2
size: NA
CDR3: CASSPEHRQAGGYTF

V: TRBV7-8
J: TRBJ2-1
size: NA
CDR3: CASSLIGGRNEQFF

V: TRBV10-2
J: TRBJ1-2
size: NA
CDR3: CASGQNYGYTF

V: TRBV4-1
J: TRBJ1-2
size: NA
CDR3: CASSHYETGASGGYTF

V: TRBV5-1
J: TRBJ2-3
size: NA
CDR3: CASSLELLRGDTQYF

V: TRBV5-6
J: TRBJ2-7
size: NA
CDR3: CASSLGDRYEQYF

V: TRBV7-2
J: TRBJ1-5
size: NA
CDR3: CASNPSGAGQPQHF

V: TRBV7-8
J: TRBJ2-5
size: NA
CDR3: CASRRDRKETQYF

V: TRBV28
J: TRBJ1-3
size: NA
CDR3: CASSSGDSRSGNTIYF

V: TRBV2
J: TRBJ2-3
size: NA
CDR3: CASSVENTQYF

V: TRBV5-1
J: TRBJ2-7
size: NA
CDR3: CASSAAGSGDEQYF

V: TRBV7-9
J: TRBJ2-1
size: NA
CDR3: CASSLSLNEQFF

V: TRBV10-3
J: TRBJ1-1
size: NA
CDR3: CAISESGGVRAFF

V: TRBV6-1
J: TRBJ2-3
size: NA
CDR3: CATLTRGSTDTQYF

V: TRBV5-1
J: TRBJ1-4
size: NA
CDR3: CASSLGGVINEKLFF

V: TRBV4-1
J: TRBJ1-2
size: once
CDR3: CASSNKLLAGGAEFYGYTF

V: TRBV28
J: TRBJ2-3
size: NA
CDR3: CASSLRGPPSTDTQYF

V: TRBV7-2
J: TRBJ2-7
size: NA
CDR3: CASSFGQGEIYEQYF

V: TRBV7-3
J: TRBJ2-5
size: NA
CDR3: CASSLTSGVGETQYF

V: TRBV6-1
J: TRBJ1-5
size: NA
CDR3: CASNRVSNQPQHF

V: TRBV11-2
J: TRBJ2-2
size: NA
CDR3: CASSLAGPGELFF

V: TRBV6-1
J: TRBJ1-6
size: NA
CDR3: CASSEARDSPLHF

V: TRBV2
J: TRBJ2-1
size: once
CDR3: CASSKQGARDNEQFF

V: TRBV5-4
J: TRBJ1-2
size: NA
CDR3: CASSGWDRDYYGYTF